The sequence of this T cell receptor (beta chain) was determined in a study of shared clonotypes between healthy human individuals. Trimming shortened V by 5 bases and J by 2 bases, and 11 bases separated the two germline ends. In germline, CDR1 is SGHTS, CDR2 YDEGEE. This CDR3 comprises 14 residues. Assay: immunoSEQ multiplex PCR; the TCRdb copy retains only in-frame clones and omits some. The data show roughly 500,000 clones, about 96% seen once. The receptor was isolated from a woman between 25 and 40 years old in good health. This chain connects TRBV5-8 to TRBJ1-3; D is unclear. The source material was naive CD4+ T cells sorted from blood. Subset in this sample: CD45RA+ positively selected. The CDR3 bases are TGTGCCAGCAGACACGCAGGAGCTGGAAACACCATATATTTT. It specifies CASRHAGAGNTIYF.